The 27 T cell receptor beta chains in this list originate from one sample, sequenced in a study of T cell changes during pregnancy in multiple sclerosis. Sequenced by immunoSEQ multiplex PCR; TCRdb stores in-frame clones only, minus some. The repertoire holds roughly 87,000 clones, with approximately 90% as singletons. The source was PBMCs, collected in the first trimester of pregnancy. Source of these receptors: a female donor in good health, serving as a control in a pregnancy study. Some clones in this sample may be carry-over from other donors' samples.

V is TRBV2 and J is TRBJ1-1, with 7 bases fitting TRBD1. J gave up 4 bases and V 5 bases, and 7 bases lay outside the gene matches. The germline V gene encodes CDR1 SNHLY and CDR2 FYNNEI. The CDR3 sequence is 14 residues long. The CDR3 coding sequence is TGTGCCAGCAGTTTACAGGGGTATCTCACTGAAGCTTTCTTT. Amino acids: CASSLQGYLTEAFF. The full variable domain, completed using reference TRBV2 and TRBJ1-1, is EPEVTQTPSHQVTQMGQEVILRCVPISNHLYFYWYRQILGQKVEFLVSFYNNEISEKSEIFDDQFSVERPDGSNFTLKIRSTKLEDSAMYFCASSLQGYLTEAFFGQGTRLTVV.

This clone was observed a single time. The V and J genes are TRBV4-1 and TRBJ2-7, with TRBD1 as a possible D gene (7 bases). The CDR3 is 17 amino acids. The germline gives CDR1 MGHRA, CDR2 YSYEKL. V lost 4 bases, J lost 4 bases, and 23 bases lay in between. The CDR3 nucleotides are TGCGCCAGCAGCCCCGTCGGTCGTTCAGGGGGGCGATACGAGCAGTACTTC. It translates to CASSPVGRSGGRYEQYF.

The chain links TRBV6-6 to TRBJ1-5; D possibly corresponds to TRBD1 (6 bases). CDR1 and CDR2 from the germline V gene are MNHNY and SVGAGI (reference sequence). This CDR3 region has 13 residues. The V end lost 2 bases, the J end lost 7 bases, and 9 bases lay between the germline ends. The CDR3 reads CASSYDRKQPQHF. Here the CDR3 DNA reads TGTGCCAGCAGTTACGACAGGAAGCAGCCCCAGCATTTT.

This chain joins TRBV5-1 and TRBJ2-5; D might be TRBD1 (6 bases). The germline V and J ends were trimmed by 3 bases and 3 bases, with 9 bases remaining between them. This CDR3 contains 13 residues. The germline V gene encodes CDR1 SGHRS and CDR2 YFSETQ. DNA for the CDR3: TGCGCCAGCAGCTCTACAGGGAAAGAGACCCAGTACTTC. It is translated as CASSSTGKETQYF.

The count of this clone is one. The CDR3 DNA is TGCGCCAGCAGGAGCGGGGCTTACAATGAGCAGTTCTTC. This sequence encodes CASRSGAYNEQFF. The chain joins TRBV10-2 to TRBJ2-1; TRBD2 matches at 7 bases. The germline CDR1 and CDR2 sequences are WSHSY and SAAADI. This CDR3 comprises 13 residues. The V gene end was trimmed by 6 bases and the J gene end by 4 bases; junction bases not matched to a gene: 3.

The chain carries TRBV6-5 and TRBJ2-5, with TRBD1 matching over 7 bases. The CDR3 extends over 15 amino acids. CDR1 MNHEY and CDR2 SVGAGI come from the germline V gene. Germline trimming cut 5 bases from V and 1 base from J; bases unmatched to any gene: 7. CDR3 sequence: CASSKRDSSQETQYF. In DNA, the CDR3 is TGTGCCAGCAGTAAGAGGGACAGCAGCCAAGAGACCCAGTACTTC.

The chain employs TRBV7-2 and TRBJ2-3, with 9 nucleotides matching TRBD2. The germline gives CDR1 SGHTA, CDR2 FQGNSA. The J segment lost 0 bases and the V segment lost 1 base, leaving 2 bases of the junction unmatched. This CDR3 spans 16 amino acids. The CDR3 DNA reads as TGTGCCAGCAGCTTAGTAGCGGGAGAGAGCACAGATACGCAGTATTTT. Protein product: CASSLVAGESTDTQYF.

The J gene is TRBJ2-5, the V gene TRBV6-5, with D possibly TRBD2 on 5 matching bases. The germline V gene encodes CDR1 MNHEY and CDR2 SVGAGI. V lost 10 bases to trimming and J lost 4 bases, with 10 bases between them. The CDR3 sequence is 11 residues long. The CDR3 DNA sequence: TGTGCCACCTCTCGGGGAGAGACCCAGTACTTC. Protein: CATSRGETQYF.

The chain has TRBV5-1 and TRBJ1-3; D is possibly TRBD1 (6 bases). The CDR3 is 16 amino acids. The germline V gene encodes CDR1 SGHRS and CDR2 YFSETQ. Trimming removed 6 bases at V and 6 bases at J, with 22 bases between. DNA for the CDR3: TGCGCCAGCACCTGGCCGGGACACGGGGGGGAAAACACCATATATTTT. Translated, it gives CASTWPGHGGENTIYF.

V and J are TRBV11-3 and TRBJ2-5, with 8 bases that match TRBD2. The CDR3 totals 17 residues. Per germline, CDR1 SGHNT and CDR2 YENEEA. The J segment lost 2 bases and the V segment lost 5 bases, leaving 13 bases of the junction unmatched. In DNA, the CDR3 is TGTGCCAGCAGCCGAAGTGTAGGGCGGGGGGTACAAGAGACCCAGTACTTC. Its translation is CASSRSVGRGVQETQYF. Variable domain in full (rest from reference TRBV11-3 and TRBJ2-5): EAGVVQSPRYKIIEKKQPVAFWCNPISGHNTLYWYLQNLGQGPELLIRYENEEAVDDSQLPKDRFSAERLKGVDSTLKIQPAELGDSAVYLCASSRSVGRGVQETQYFGPGTRLLVL.

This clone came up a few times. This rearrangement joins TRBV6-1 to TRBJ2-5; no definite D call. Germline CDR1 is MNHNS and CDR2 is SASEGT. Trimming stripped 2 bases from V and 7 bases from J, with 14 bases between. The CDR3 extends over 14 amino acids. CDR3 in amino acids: CASSESRPSGTQYF. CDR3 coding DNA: TGTGCCAGCAGTGAAAGTAGACCCTCGGGGACCCAGTACTTC.

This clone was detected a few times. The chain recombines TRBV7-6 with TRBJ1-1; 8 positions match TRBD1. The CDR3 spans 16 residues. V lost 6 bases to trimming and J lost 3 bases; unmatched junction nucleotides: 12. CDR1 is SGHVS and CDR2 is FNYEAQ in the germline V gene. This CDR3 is CASRDPPGQGYTEAFF. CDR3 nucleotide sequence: TGTGCCAGCAGGGATCCCCCCGGACAGGGTTACACTGAAGCTTTCTTT.

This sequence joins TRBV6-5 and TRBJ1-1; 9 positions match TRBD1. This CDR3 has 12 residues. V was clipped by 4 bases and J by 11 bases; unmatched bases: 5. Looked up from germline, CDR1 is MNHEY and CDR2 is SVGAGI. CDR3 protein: CASSFRDRVAFF. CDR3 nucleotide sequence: TGTGCCAGCAGTTTCCGGGACAGGGTGGCTTTCTTT.

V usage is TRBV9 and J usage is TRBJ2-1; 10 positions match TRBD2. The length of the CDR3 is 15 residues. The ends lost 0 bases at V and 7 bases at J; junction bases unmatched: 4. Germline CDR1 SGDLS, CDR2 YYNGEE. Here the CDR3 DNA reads TGTGCCAGCAGCGTAGAGGCTAGCGGGGGTAATGAGCAGTTCTTC. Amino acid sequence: CASSVEASGGNEQFF.

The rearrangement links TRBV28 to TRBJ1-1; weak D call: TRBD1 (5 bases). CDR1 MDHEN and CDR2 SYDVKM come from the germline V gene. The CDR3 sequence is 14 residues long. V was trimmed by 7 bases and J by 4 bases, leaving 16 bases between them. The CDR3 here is CASTSRDGGTEAFF. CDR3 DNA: TGTGCCAGCACCTCCCGGGACGGGGGCACTGAAGCTTTCTTT.

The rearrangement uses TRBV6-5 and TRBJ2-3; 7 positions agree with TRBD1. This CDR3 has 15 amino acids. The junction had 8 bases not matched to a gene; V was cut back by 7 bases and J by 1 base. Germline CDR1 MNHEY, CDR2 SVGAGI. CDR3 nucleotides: TGTGCCAGCATGGAGCAGGGGGATCGCACAGATACGCAGTATTTT. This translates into CASMEQGDRTDTQYF.

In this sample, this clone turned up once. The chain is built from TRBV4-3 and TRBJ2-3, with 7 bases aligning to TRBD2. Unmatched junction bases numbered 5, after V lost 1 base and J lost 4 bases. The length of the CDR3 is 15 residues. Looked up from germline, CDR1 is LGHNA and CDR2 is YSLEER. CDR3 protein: CASSQGRERADTQYF. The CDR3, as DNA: TGCGCCAGCAGCCAAGGGCGGGAGCGGGCAGATACGCAGTATTTT.

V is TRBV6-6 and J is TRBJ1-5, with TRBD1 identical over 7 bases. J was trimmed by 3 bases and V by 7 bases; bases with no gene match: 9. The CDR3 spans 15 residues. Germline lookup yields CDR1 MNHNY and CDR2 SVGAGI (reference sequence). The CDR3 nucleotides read TGTGCCAGCACTCCCGGACAGGTCGACAATCAGCCCCAGCATTTT. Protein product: CASTPGQVDNQPQHF.

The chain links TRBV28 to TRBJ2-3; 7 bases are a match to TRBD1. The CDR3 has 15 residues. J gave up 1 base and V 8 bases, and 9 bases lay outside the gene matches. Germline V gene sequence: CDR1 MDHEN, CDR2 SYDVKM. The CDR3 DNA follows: TGTGCCAGCGGGACAGCCTCGATTGGCACAGATACGCAGTATTTT. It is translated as CASGTASIGTDTQYF.

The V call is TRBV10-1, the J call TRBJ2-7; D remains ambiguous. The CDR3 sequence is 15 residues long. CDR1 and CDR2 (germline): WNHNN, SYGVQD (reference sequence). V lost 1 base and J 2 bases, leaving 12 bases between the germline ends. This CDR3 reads CASSEWPGLTYEQYF. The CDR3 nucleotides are TGCGCCAGCAGTGAGTGGCCAGGTCTGACCTACGAGCAGTACTTC.

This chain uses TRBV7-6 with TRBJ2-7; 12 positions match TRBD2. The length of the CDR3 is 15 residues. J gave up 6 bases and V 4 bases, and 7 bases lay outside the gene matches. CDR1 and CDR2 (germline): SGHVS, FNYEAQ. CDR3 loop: CASSSRTSGISEQYF. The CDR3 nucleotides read TGTGCCAGCAGCTCTCGGACTAGCGGGATTTCCGAGCAGTACTTC.

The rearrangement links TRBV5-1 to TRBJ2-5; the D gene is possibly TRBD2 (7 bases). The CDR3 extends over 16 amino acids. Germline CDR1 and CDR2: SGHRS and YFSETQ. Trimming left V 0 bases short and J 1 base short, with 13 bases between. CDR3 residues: CASSLEGGGPQETQYF. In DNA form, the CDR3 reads TGCGCCAGCAGCTTGGAGGGGGGGGGCCCCCAAGAGACCCAGTACTTC.

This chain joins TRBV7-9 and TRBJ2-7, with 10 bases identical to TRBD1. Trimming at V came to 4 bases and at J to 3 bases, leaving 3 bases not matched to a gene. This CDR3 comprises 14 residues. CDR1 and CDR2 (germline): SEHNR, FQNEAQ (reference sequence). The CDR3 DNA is TGTGCCAGCAGCTGGGGACAGGGGCTCTACGAGCAGTACTTC. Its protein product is CASSWGQGLYEQYF.

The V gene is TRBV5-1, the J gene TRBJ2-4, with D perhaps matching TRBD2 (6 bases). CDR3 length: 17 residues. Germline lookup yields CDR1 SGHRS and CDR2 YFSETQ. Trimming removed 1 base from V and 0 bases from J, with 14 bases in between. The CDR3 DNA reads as TGCGCCAGCAGCTTGAGGCTTAGGGGACTAGCCAAAAACATTCAGTACTTC. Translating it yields CASSLRLRGLAKNIQYF.

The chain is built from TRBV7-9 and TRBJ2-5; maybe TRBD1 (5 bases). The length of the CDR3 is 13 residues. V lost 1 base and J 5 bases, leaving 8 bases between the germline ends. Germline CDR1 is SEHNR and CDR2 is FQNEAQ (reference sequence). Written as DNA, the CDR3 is TGTGCCAGCAGCTTAGAGGGGATCGAGACCCAGTACTTC. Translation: CASSLEGIETQYF.

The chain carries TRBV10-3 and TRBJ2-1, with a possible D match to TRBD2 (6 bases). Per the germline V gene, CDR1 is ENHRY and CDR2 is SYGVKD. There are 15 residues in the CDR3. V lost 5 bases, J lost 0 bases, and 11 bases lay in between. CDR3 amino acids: CAISSGTFSYNEQFF. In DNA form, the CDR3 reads TGTGCCATCAGTTCCGGGACTTTCTCCTACAATGAGCAGTTCTTC.

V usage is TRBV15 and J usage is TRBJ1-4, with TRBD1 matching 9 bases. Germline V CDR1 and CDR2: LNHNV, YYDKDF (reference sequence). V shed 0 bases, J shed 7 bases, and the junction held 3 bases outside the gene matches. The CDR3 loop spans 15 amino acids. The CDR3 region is CATSREGQGSEKLFF. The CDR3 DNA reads TGTGCCACCAGCAGAGAGGGACAGGGTAGTGAAAAACTGTTTTTT. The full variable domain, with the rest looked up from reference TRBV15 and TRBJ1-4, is DAMVIQNPRYQVTQFGKPVTLSCSQTLNHNVMYWYQQKSSQAPKLLFHYYDKDFNNEADTPDNFQSRRPNTSFCFLDIRSPGLGDTAMYLCATSREGQGSEKLFFGSGTQLSVL.